The TCR beta chain under discussion was sequenced for a study of cytomegalovirus exposure and HLA in healthy donors. Study summary: Some 200 million T cells yielded approximately 100 million unique TCR beta sequences, as an earlier analysis found.

Findings of the study overall: Three chains tied to CMV proved CMV antigen-specific in vitro. Because they were indistinguishable, some V segments, including TRBV6-2 and TRBV6-3, were excluded.

The CDR3 totals 16 residues. The V gene's germline CDR1 is ENHRY and CDR2 SYGVKD. The V gene lost 0 bases and the J gene lost 0 bases, with 9 bases spanning the gap. 60 Vbeta and 13 Jbeta primers were used in PCR. TCRdb's table, derived via immunoSEQ multiplex PCR, lists solely in-frame clones and lacks some. The table has around 200,000 clones, around 85% seen once; the top ten hold 0.2% to 0.25%. Worth noting for this clone: Its specificity is unknown.

The TCR originated in a girl aged 2 to 9 in good health and CMV-seronegative. This chain joins TRBV10-3 and TRBJ1-3; D is unresolved. Material: PBMCs. This CDR3 is CAISESATLSGNTIYF. DNA for the CDR3: TGTGCCATCAGTGAGTCGGCGACACTCTCTGGAAACACCATATATTTT.